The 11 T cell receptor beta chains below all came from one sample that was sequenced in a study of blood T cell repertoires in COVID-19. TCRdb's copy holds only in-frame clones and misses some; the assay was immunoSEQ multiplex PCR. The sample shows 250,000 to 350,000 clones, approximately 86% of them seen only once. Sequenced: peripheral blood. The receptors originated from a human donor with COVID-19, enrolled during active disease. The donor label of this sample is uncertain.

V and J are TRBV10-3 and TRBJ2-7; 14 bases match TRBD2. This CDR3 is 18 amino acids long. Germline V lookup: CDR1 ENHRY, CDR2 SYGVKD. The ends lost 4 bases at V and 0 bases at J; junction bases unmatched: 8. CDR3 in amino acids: CAISGGPGTSGSSYEQYF. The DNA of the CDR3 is TGTGCCATCAGTGGAGGCCCTGGGACTAGCGGGAGCTCCTACGAGCAGTACTTC.

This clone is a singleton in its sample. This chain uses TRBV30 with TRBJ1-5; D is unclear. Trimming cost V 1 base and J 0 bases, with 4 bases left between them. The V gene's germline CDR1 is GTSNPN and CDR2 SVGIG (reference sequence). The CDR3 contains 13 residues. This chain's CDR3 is CAWSAGSNQPQHF. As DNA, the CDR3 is TGTGCCTGGAGTGCGGGTAGCAATCAGCCCCAGCATTTT.

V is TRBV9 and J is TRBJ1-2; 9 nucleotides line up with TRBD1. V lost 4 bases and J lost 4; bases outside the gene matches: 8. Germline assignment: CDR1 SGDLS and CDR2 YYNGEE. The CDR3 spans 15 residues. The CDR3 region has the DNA TGTGCCAGCAGCCTCGTCCCGGGACAGGGCTATGGCTACACCTTC. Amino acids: CASSLVPGQGYGYTF.

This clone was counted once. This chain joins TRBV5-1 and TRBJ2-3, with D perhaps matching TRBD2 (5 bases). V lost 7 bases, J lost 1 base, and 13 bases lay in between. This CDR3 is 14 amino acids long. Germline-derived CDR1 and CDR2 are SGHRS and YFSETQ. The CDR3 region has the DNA TGCGCCAGCCGGACTCGCCTAGGCACAGATACGCAGTATTTT. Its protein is CASRTRLGTDTQYF.

The CDR3 loop reads CASSLQGAEGYTF. CDR3 DNA sequence: TGTGCCAGCAGCTTACAGGGGGCAGAGGGCTACACCTTC. The chain carries TRBV7-9 and TRBJ1-2; TRBD1 matches at 8 bases. The CDR3 is made up of 13 amino acids. Germline CDR1 and CDR2: SEHNR and FQNEAQ (reference sequence). Losses at the gene ends were 2 bases for V and 8 bases for J; bases not matched to a gene: 4.

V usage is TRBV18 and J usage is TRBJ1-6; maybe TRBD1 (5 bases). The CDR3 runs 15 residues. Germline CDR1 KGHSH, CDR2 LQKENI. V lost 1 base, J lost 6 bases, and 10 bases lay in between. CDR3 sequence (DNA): TGTGCCAGCTCACCACTGGCGGGGGGTAATTCACCCCTCCACTTT. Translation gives CASSPLAGGNSPLHF.

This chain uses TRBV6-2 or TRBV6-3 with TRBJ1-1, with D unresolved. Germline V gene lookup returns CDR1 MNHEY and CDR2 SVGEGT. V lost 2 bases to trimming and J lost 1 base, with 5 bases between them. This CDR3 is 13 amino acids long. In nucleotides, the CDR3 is TGTGCCAGCAGTTACGGGCCGAACACTGAAGCTTTCTTT. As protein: CASSYGPNTEAFF.

The CDR3 DNA sequence: TGTGCCAGCAGTTCAGACAGGGACTATGGCTACACCTTC. It translates to CASSSDRDYGYTF. V and J are TRBV12-3 or TRBV12-4 and TRBJ1-2; 7 nucleotides line up with TRBD1. J gave up 3 bases and V 4 bases, and 2 bases lay outside the gene matches. The CDR3 length is 13 residues.

Here the CDR3 reads CASSPSEVRETQYF. The CDR3 bases are TGTGCCAGCTCACCATCGGAGGTCCGAGAGACCCAGTACTTC. The chain links TRBV18 to TRBJ2-5, with D possibly being TRBD2 (5 bases). Trimming removed 2 bases at V and 4 bases at J, with 11 bases between. The germline V gene has CDR1 KGHSH and CDR2 LQKENI. The CDR3 extends over 14 amino acids. Drawing the rest from reference TRBV18 and TRBJ2-5, the complete variable domain is NAGVMQNPRHLVRRRGQEARLRCSPMKGHSHVYWYRQLPEEGLKFMVYLQKENIIDESGMPKERFSAEFPKEGPSILRIQQVVRGDSAAYFCASSPSEVRETQYFGPGTRLLVL.

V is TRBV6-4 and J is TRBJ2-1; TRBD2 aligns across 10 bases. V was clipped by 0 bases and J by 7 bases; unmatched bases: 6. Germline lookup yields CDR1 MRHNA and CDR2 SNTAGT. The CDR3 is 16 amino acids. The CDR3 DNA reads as TGTGCCAGCAGTGACTCGACACTAGCGGGGTTGAATGAGCAGTTCTTC. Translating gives CASSDSTLAGLNEQFF.

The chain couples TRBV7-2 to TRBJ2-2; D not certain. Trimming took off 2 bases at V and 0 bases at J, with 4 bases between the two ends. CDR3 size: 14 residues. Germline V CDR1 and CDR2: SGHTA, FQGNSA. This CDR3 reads CASSLRSNTGELFF. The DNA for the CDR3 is TGTGCCAGCAGCTTACGTTCGAACACCGGGGAGCTGTTTTTT. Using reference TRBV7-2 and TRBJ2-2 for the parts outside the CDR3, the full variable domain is GAGVSQSPSNKVTEKGKDVELRCDPISGHTALYWYRQSLGQGLEFLIYFQGNSAPDKSGLPSDRFSAERTGGSVSTLTIQRTQQEDSAVYLCASSLRSNTGELFFGEGSRLTVL.